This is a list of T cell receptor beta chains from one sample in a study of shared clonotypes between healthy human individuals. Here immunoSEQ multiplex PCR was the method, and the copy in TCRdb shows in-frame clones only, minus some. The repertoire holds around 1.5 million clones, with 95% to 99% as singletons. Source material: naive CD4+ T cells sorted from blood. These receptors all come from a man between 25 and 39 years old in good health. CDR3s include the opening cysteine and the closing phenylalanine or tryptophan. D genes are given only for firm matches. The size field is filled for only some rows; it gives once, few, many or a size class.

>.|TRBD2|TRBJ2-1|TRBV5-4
TGTGCCAGCAGCTTGGCGGGGGCTAGCGGGAGAAGTGAGCAGTTCTTC
CASSLAGASGRSEQFF
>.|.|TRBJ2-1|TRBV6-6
TGTGCCAGCAGTTACTCGGAGGGCCTATATGAGCAGTTCTTC
CASSYSEGLYEQFF
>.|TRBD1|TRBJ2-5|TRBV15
TGTGCCACCAGCAGAGATGTGGACAGGGAAGAGACCCAGTACTTC
CATSRDVDREETQYF
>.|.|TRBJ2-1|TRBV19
TGTGCCAGTAGCCTCCTAACAGGGTTAAACAATGAGCAGTTCTTC
CASSLLTGLNNEQFF
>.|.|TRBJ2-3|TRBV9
TGTGCCAGCAGCGTAGATGGGCGGATCAGCACAGATACGCAGTATTTT
CASSVDGRISTDTQYF
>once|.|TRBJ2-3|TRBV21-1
TGTGCCAGCGATGGACTAGCGGGAGTATCCACCACAGATACGCAGTATTTT
CASDGLAGVSTTDTQYF
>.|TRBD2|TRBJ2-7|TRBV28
TGTGCCAGCAGATCAGGACTAGCGGGAGTCTACGAGCAGTACTTC
CASRSGLAGVYEQYF
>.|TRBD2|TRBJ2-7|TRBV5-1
TGCGCCAGCAGCCCAGGACTAGCGGGAGTCCACGAGCAGTACTTC
CASSPGLAGVHEQYF
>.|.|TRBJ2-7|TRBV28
TGTGCCAGCAGACCGAGAACCCCCGGGGCCTACGAGCAGTACTTC
CASRPRTPGAYEQYF
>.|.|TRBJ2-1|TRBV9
TGTGCCAGCAGCGTAGCCGGAACCTCCTACAATGAGCAGTTCTTC
CASSVAGTSYNEQFF
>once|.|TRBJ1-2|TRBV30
TGTGCCTGGAGTGTGGCGACGAACTATGGCTACACCTTC
CAWSVATNYGYTF
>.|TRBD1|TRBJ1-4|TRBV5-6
TGTGCCAGCAGCCTGACAGGGGAGGATGAAAAACTGTTTTTT
CASSLTGEDEKLFF
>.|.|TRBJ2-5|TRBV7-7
TGTGCTAGCAGCTTAGGGCCGAGCGAGACCCAGTACTTC
CASSLGPSETQYF
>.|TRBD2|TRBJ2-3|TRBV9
TGTGCCAGCAGCGCTTCCGGGACTAGCGGCACAGATACGCAGTATTTT
CASSASGTSGTDTQYF
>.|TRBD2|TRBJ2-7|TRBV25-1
TGTGCCAGCAGTGATTGGACTAGCGGGAACTACGAGCAGTACTTC
CASSDWTSGNYEQYF
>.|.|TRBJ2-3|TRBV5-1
TGCGCCAGCAGTCCCAGGGCTAGCACAGATACGCAGTATTTT
CASSPRASTDTQYF
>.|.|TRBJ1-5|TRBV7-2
TGTGCCAGCAGCTTAGGACCGACCGAGGTTCAGCCCCAGCATTTT
CASSLGPTEVQPQHF
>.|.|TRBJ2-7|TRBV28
TGTGCCAGCGAAAGACTAGTATCCCCCAACGAGCAGTACTTC
CASERLVSPNEQYF
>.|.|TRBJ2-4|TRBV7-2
TGTGCCAGCAGCCCAGGGTTCTCGAGCATTCAGTACTTC
CASSPGFSSIQYF
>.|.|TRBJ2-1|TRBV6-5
TGTGCCAGCAGTTCGGGCCCTGAGCAGTTCTTC
CASSSGPEQFF
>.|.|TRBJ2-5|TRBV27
TGTGCCAGCGATTTCAGGGAGACCCAGTACTTC
CASDFRETQYF
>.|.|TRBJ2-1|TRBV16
TGTGCCAGCAGCTCCACGAAGTTTCTTACGACAGGTCTCGTGATCCCGCAGTTCTTC
CASSSTKFLTTGLVIPQFF
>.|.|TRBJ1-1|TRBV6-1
TGTGCCAGCAGTGATGGTCCAGGGAACACTGAAGCTTTCTTT
CASSDGPGNTEAFF
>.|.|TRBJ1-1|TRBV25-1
TGTGCCAGCAGTCGTGGGACCCATCCGTCCGGCACTGAAGCTTTCTTT
CASSRGTHPSGTEAFF
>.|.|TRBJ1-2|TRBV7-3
TGTGCCAGCAGCTTAATAACGGCAGGTTGGGGCTACACCTTC
CASSLITAGWGYTF
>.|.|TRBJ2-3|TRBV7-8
TGTGCCAGCAGCTTTCGGATGGTAGATACGCAGTATTTT
CASSFRMVDTQYF
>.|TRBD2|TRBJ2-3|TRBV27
TGTGCCAGCAGTAAAGGGACTAGCGGGAGGGCCGGGGCAGATACGCAGTATTTT
CASSKGTSGRAGADTQYF
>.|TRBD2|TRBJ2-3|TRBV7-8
TGTGCCAGCAGCCTTAGACTAGCGGGAGGCACAGATACGCAGTATTTT
CASSLRLAGGTDTQYF
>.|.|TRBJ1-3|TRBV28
TGTGCCAGCAGTTTATGGGGGGCAGACTCTGGAAACACCATATATTTT
CASSLWGADSGNTIYF
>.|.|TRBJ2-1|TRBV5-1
TGCGCCAGCAGCTTGGCCAAGGGACCAGTCCTAGATGAGCAGTTCTTC
CASSLAKGPVLDEQFF
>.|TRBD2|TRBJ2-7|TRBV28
TGTGCCAGCAGTCCAAGACTAGCCCAGACCTCTTACGAGCAGTACTTC
CASSPRLAQTSYEQYF
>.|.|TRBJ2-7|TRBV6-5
TGTGCCAGCAGTTACGGGGGAACGTGGTACTTC
CASSYGGTWYF
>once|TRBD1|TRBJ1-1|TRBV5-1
TGCGCCAGCAGCTATACAGGGGGTGGTACTGAAGCTTTCTTT
CASSYTGGGTEAFF
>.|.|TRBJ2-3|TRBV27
TGTGCCAGCGGTATATCTACGGCGCAGTATTTT
CASGISTAQYF
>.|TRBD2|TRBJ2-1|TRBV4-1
TGCGCCAGCAGCCATTTTAGCGGGGGGCCCAATGAGCAGTTCTTC
CASSHFSGGPNEQFF
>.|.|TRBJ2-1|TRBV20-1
TGCAGTGCTAGAATGAACGGTGAGCAGTTCTTC
CSARMNGEQFF
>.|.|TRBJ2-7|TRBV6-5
TGTGCCAGCAGTTACTCGATGTACCCCGGCTCGTCGGAGCAGTACTTC
CASSYSMYPGSSEQYF
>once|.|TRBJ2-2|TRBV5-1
TGCGCCAGCAGCTTTGGGACCGCTACGAACACCGGGGAGCTGTTTTTT
CASSFGTATNTGELFF
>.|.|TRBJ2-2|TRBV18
TGTGCCAGCTCACCACCGGTGCGGGACAAGAACACCGGGGAGCTGTTTTTT
CASSPPVRDKNTGELFF
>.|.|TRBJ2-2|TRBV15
TGTGCCACCAGCAGAGAACAGCCCGGGGAGCTGTTTTTT
CATSREQPGELFF
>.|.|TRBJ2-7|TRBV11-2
TGTGCCAGCAGCTCCCTTAGCTGGCTTGGGGAGCAGTACTTC
CASSSLSWLGEQYF
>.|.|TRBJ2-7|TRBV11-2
TGTGCCAGCACAGGAGGGGCAGGGGTAATCTCCTACGAGCAGTACTTC
CASTGGAGVISYEQYF
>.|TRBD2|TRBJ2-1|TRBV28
TGTGCCAGCAGTTTGGTTATAGGGAGGGCCCGCAATGAGCAGTTCTTC
CASSLVIGRARNEQFF
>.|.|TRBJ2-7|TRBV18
TGTGCCAGCTCACAAGGGGAGTCCTACGAGCAGTACTTC
CASSQGESYEQYF
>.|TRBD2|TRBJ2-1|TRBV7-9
TGTGCCAGCAGCTTAGACGGGAGGGGTAATGAGCAGTTCTTC
CASSLDGRGNEQFF
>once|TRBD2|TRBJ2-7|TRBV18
TGTGCCAGCTCACTAAAACTAGCGGGAGATTTCTACGAGCAGTACTTC
CASSLKLAGDFYEQYF
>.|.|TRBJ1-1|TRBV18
TGTGCCAGCTCACCTACAACAGGACCAGAGGGTACTGAAGCTTTCTTT
CASSPTTGPEGTEAFF
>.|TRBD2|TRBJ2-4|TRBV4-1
TGCGCCAGCAGCCAAGAGCCTAGCGGGAGTTTGACGGACATTCAGTACTTC
CASSQEPSGSLTDIQYF
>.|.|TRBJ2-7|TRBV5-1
TGCGCCAGCAGTTGGGACGGATCCGCTACCTCCTACGAGCAGTACTTC
CASSWDGSATSYEQYF
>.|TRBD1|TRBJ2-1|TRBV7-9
TGTGCCAGCAGCTCGAACCGGGACAGAGATTCCAATGAGCAGTTCTTC
CASSSNRDRDSNEQFF
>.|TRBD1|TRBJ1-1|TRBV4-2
TGTGCCAGCAGCCAACCACAGGGGGCTGCTGAAGCTTTCTTT
CASSQPQGAAEAFF
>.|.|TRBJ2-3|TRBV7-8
TGTGCCAGCAGCCGCCTCACAGATACGCAGTATTTT
CASSRLTDTQYF
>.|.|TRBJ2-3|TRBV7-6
TGTGCCAGCAGCTTGAATACGGGACGGAAAGGGGGACACACAGATACGCAGTATTTT
CASSLNTGRKGGHTDTQYF
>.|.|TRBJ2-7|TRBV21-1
TGTGCCAGCAGTTCCCTGAGCGGTCTTGGTCAAGGGGAGCAGTACTTC
CASSSLSGLGQGEQYF
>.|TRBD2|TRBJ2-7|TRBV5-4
TGTGCCAGCAGCTCCGGGACTAGCGTCTGGTACGAGCAGTACTTC
CASSSGTSVWYEQYF